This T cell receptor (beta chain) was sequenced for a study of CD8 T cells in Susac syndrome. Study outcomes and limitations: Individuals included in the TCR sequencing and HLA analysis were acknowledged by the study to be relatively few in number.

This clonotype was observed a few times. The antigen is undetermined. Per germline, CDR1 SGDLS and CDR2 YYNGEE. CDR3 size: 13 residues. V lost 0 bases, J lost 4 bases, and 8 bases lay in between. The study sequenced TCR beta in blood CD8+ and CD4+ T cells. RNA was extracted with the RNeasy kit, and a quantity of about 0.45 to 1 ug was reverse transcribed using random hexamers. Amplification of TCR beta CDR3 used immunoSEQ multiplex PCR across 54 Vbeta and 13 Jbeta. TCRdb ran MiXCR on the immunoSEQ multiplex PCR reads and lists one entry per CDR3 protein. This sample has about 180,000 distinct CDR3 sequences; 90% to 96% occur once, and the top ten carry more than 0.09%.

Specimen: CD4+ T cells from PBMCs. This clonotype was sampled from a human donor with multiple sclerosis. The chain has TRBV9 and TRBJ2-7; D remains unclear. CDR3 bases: TGTGCCAGCAGCGTAGAGGGCAAATACGAGCAGTACTTC. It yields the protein CASSVEGKYEQYF.